This entry is about one T cell receptor (beta chain). This specimen belongs to a study of T cells in Graves' hyperthyroidism and ophthalmopathy. The source material, RNA transcripts, was used to amplify TCR beta CDR3 regions. The HTBI primer set was used in a first-round RT-PCR of the TCR CDR3. In TCRdb, the multiplex PCR reads were re-called with MiXCR into one record per CDR3 protein. The sample has a few hundred thousand distinct CDR3 sequences; approximately 25% are singletons. CDR3 length equals 15 residues. Germline CDR1 is KGHDR and CDR2 is SFDVKD. V lost 4 bases, J lost 8 bases, and 8 bases stayed unmatched.

The chain couples TRBV24-1 to TRBJ2-1; the match to TRBD1 covers 9 bases. The sequence was collected from a man aged 50-59 years with Graves' hyperthyroidism. The material sequenced was blood. Here the CDR3 DNA reads TGTGCCACCAGTGACCGTCGACAGGGGGTGGATGAGCAGTTCTTC. Protein: CATSDRRQGVDEQFF.